This T cell receptor (beta chain) was identified in a study of identical twins. The study's findings and limits: Out-of-frame TCR alpha sharing observed in monozygotic twins exceeded model estimates. Findings came from cross-sectional statistics, without long-term follow-up of donors.

On this clonotype: Its antigen is currently unknown.

The length of the CDR3 is 13 residues. Germline V gene lookup returns CDR1 SNHLY and CDR2 FYNNEI. V was trimmed by 11 bases and J by 0 bases, leaving 11 bases between them. One entry per CDR3 protein results from TCRdb running MiXCR on the 5' RACE reads. The sample holds 550,000 to 800,000 distinct CDR3 sequences, roughly 7.2% seen once. These data also featured in a second study, about yellow fever vaccine responses in identical twins. This second study says: On the reported evidence, twins' vaccine T cell responses seemed partly convergent and partly personalized.

V usage is TRBV2 and J usage is TRBJ2-1; unclear D gene. The specimen was PBMCs. The TCR was taken from a woman between 18 and 30 years old in good health. The CDR3 DNA reads TGTGCCTGGGGAACGTACTCCTACAATGAGCAGTTCTTC. This gives the protein CAWGTYSYNEQFF.